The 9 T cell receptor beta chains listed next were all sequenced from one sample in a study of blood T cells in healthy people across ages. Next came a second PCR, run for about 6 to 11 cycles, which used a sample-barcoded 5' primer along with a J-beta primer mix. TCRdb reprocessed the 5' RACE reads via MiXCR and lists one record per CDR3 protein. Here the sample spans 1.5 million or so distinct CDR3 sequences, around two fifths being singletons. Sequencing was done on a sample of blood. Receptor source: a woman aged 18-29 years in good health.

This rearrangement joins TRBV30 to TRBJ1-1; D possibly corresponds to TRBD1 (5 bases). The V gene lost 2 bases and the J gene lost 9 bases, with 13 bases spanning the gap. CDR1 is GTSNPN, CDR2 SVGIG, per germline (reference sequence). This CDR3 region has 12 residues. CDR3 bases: TGTGCCTGGAGTTACGTCCCAGGGCAAGCTTTCTTT. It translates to CAWSYVPGQAFF.

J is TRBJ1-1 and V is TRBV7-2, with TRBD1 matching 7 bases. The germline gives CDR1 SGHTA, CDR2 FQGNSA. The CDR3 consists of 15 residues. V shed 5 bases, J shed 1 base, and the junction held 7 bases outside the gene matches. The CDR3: CASSPSAGGNTEAFF. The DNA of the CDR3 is TGTGCCAGCAGCCCCTCGGCAGGGGGGAACACTGAAGCTTTCTTT.

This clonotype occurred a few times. CDR3: CATGELAGSSTDTQYF. The CDR3 coding sequence is TGTGCCACCGGAGAGCTAGCGGGGAGTAGCACAGATACGCAGTATTTT. This sequence joins TRBV24-1 and TRBJ2-3; 9 bases are a match to TRBD2. The CDR3 totals 16 residues. Germline-derived CDR1 and CDR2 are KGHDR and SFDVKD. V lost 9 bases to trimming and J lost 0 bases; unmatched junction nucleotides: 9.

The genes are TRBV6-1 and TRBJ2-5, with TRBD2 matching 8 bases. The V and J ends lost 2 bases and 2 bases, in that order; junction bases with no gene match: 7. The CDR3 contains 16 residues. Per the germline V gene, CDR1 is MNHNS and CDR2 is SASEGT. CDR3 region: CASSENLAGGQETQYF. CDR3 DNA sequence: TGTGCCAGCAGTGAAAACTTGGCGGGAGGACAAGAGACCCAGTACTTC.

CDR3: CASSVGTEIYEQYF. The CDR3 nucleotides are TGTGCCAGCAGCGTGGGGACGGAAATTTACGAGCAGTACTTC. The gene calls are TRBV9 and TRBJ2-7, with D perhaps given as TRBD1 or TRBD2 (5 bases each). Germline loops: CDR1 SGDLS, CDR2 YYNGEE. The CDR3 length is 14 residues. Deletions cut 2 bases from V and 4 bases from J, with 13 bases between.

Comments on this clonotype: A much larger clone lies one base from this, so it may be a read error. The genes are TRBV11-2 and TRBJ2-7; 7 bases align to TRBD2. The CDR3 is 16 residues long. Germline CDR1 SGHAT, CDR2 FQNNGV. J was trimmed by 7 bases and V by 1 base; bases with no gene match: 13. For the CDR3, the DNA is TGTGCCAGCAGCTTAGGCCTAGCGGACTCCTACAATGAGCAGTACTTC. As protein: CASSLGLADSYNEQYF.

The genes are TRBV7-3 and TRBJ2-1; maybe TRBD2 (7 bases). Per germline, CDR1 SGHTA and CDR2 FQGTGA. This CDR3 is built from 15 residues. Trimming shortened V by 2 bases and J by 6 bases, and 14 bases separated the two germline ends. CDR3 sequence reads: CASSLGGGPANEQFF. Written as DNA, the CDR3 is TGTGCCAGCAGCTTAGGGGGGGGGCCAGCCAATGAGCAGTTCTTC.

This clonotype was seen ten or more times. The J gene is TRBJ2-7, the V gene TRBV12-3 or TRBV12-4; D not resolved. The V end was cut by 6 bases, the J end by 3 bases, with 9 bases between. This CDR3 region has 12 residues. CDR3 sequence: CASSLSRYEQYF. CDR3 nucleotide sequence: TGTGCCAGCAGCTTATCCCGCTACGAGCAGTACTTC.

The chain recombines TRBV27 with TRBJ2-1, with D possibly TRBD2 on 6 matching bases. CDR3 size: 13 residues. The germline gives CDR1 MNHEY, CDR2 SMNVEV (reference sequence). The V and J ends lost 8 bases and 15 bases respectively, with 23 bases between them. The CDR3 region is CASAIAGGVLWFF. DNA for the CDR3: TGTGCCAGCGCGATTGCCGGCGGGGTTTTGTGGTTCTTC.